This TCR beta chain derives from a study of cytomegalovirus exposure and HLA in healthy donors. Overall study context: Tens of millions of unique TCRs from HLA-typed donors made up an early data release. Study results and limitations: 87-base-pair reads could not separate some V segments, including TRBV6-2 and TRBV6-3. Cytomegalovirus-associated TCR beta chains were listed, numbering 150 to 200.

Those who donated were healthy bone marrow donors. This PCR relied on a set of 60 Vbeta primers and 13 Jbeta primers. The repertoire was sequenced with immunoSEQ multiplex PCR; TCRdb's copy has only in-frame clones and lacks some. The sample shows 100,000 to 150,000 clones, 75% to 80% of them seen only once. As regards this clone: Its antigen is currently unknown.

V was shortened by 0 bases and J by 3 bases, with 9 bases between the two germline ends. Germline CDR1 SGHRS, CDR2 YFSETQ. The CDR3 runs 15 residues. The sample was PBMCs. This TCR was recovered from a middle-aged man in good health and CMV-seronegative. The chain uses TRBV5-1 and TRBJ2-2; D uncertain. The CDR3 bases are TGCGCCAGCAGCTTGGGAAGCTCGTACACCGGGGAGCTGTTTTTT. Its protein is CASSLGSSYTGELFF.